The sequence of this TCR beta chain was determined in a study of T cell changes during pregnancy in multiple sclerosis. With 0 bases removed from V and 0 bases from J, the gap between germline ends came to 11 bases. The CDR3 loop spans 16 amino acids. From germline, CDR1 is SGHNT and CDR2 YYREEE (reference sequence). Only in-frame clones appear in the TCRdb table, and some are missing; sequencing was by immunoSEQ multiplex PCR. The table shows tens of thousands of clones, with approximately 93% occurring only once. The sequenced sample was peripheral blood, obtained after pregnancy. The chain is built from TRBV5-4 and TRBJ2-3; D is perhaps TRBD2 (6 bases). This clonotype was sampled from a female donor with multiple sclerosis, enrolled in a pregnancy study. This CDR3 reads CASSLGGTASTDTQYF. The CDR3 nucleotides are TGTGCCAGCAGCTTGGGTGGGACTGCTAGCACAGATACGCAGTATTTT.